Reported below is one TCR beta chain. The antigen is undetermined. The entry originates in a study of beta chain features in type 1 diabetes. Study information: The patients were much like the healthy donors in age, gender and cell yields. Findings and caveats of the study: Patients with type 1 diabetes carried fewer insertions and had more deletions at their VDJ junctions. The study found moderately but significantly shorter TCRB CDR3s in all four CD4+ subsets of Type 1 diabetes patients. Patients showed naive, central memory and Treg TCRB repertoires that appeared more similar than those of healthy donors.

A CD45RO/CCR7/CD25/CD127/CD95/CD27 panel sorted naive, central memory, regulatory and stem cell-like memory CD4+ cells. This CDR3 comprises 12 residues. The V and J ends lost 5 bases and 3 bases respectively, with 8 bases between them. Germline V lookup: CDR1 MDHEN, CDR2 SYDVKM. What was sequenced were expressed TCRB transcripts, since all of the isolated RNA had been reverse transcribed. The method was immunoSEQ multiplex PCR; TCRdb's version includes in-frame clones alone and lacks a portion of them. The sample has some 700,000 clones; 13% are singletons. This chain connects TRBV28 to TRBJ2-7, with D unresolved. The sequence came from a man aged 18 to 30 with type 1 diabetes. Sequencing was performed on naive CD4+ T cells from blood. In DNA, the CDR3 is TGTGCCAGCAGTCCCAATGGCTACGAGCAGTACTTC. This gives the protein CASSPNGYEQYF. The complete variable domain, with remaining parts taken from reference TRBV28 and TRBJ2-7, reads DVKVTQSSRYLVKRTGEKVFLECVQDMDHENMFWYRQDPGLGLRLIYFSYDVKMKEKGDIPEGYSVSREKKERFSLILESASTNQTSMYLCASSPNGYEQYFGPGTRLTVT.